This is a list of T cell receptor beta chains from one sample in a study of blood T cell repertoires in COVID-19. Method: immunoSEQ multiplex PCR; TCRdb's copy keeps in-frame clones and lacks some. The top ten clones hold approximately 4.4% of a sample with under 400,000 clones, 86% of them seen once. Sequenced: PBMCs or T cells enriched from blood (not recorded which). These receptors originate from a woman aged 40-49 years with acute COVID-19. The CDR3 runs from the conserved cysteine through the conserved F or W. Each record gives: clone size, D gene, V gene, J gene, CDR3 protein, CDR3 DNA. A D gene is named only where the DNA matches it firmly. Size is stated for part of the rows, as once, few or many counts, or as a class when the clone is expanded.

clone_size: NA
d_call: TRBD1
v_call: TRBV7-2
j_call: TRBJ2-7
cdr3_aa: CASSLNTPGQKNEQYF
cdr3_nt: TGTGCCAGCAGCCTAAATACTCCGGGACAGAAAAACGAGCAGTACTTC

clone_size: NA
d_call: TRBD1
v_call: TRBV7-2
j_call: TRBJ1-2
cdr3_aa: CASSPRHPTGDGYTF
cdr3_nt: TGTGCCAGCAGCCCCCGCCATCCTACAGGGGACGGCTACACCTTC

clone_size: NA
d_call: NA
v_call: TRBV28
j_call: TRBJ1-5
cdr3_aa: CASSLGGGLNQPQHF
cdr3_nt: TGTGCCAGCAGTTTGGGAGGGGGACTGAATCAGCCCCAGCATTTT

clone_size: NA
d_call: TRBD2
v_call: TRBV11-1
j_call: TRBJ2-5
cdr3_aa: CASSGRLAEETQYF
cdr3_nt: TGTGCCAGCAGCGGTCGACTAGCGGAAGAGACCCAGTACTTC

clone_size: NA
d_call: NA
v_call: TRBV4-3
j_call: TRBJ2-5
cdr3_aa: CASSQNLRLTGETQYF
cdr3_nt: TGCGCCAGCAGCCAAAACTTACGACTAACGGGAGAGACCCAGTACTTC

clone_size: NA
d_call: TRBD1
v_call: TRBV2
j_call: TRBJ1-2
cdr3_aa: CASSVLWDRGQDGYTF
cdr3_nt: TGTGCCAGCAGTGTTTTATGGGACAGGGGGCAGGATGGCTACACCTTC

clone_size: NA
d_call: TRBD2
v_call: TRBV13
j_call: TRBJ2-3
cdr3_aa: CASRSIAGEHTDTQYF
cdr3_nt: TGTGCCAGCAGATCCATAGCGGGGGAACACACAGATACGCAGTATTTT

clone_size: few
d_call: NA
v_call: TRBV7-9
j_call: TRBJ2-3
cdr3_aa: CASSGRGGTPTDTQYF
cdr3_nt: TGTGCCAGCAGCGGGAGAGGCGGGACCCCCACAGATACGCAGTATTTT

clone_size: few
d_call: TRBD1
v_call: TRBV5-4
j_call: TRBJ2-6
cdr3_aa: CASSGGQTFSGANVLTF
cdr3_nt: TGTGCCAGCAGCGGGGGACAGACCTTCTCTGGGGCCAACGTCCTGACTTTC

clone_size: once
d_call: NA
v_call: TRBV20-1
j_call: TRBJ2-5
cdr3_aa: CSASKGETQYF
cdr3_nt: TGCAGTGCCTCAAAGGGGGAGACCCAGTACTTC

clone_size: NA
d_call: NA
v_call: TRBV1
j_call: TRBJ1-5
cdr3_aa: CTSSQGPGEWDQPQHF
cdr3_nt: TGCACCAGCAGCCAAGGCCCAGGGGAGTGGGATCAGCCCCAGCATTTT

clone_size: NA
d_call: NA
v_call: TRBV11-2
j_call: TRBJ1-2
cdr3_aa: CASSGGADYGYTF
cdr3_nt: TGTGCCAGCAGCGGAGGGGCAGACTATGGCTACACCTTC

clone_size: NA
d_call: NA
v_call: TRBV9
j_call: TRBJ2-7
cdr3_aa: CASSVDYGRRYEQYF
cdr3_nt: TGTGCCAGCAGCGTAGACTACGGGAGACGCTACGAGCAGTACTTC

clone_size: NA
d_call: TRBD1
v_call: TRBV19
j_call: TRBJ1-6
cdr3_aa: CASSDRASPLHF
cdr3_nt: TGTGCCAGTAGTGACAGGGCTTCACCCCTCCACTTT

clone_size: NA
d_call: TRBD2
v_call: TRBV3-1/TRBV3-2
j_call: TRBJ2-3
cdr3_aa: CASSQDPRASGSDTQYF
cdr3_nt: TGTGCCAGCAGCCAAGATCCAAGGGCTAGCGGGTCAGATACGCAGTATTTT

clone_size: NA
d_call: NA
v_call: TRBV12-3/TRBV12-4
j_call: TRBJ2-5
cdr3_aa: CASSSYETQYF
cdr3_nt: TGTGCCAGCAGTAGCTACGAGACCCAGTACTTC

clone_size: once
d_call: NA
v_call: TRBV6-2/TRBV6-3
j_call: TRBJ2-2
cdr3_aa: CASSYHYEFTGELFF
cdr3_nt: TGTGCCAGCAGTTACCACTACGAATTCACCGGGGAGCTGTTTTTT

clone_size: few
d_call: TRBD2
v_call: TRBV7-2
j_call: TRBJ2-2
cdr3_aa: CASSLRTSGRSNTGELFF
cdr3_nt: TGTGCCAGCAGCTTACGGACTAGCGGGAGGTCAAACACCGGGGAGCTGTTTTTT

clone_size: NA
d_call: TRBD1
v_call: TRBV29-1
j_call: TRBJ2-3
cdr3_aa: CSVQDRAIDTQYF
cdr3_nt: TGCAGCGTTCAGGACAGGGCTATAGATACGCAGTATTTT

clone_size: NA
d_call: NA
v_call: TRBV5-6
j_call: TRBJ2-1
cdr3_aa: CASSLDENEQFF
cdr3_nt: TGTGCCAGCAGCTTGGACGAGAATGAGCAGTTCTTC

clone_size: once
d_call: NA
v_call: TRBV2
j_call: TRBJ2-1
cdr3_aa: CASSFDRAPYNEQFF
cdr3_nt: TGTGCCAGCAGTTTCGACAGAGCGCCATACAATGAGCAGTTCTTC

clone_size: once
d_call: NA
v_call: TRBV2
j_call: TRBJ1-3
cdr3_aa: CASSAEQGIGNTIYF
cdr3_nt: TGTGCCAGCAGTGCCGAACAGGGCATCGGAAACACCATATATTTT

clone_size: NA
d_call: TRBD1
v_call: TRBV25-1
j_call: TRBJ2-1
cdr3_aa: CASSVTGEYNEQFF
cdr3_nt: TGTGCCAGCAGTGTAACAGGGGAATACAATGAGCAGTTCTTC

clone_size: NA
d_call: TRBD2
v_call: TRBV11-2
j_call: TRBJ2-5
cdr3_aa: CASSGHRGAGGREETQYF
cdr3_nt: TGTGCCAGCAGCGGCCATCGGGGGGCGGGGGGTCGCGAAGAGACCCAGTACTTC

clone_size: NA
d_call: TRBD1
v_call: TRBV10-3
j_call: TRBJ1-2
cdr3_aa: CAIRTTDRGIGYTF
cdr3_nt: TGTGCCATCAGGACCACGGACAGGGGGATCGGCTACACCTTC

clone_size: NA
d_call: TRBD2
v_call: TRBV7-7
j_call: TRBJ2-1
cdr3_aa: CASSLGTSEANEQFF
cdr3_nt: TGTGCCAGCAGCTTAGGGACTAGCGAGGCGAATGAGCAGTTCTTC

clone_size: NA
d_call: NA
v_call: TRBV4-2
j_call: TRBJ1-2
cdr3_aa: CASSQADRLANYGYTF
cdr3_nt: TGTGCCAGCAGCCAAGCCGACAGGTTAGCTAACTATGGCTACACCTTC

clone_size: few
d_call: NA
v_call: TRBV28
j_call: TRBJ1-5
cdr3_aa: CASIMGWQANQPQHF
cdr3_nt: TGTGCCAGCATCATGGGTTGGCAGGCCAATCAGCCCCAGCATTTT

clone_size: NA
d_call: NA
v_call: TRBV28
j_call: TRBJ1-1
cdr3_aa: CASSIYRNTEAFF
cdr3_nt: TGTGCCAGCAGTATCTACAGGAACACTGAAGCTTTCTTT

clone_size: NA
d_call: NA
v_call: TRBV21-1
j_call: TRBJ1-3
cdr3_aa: CASSSRLSGAPSGNTIYF
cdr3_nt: TGTGCCAGCAGCTCCCGGCTCTCAGGGGCCCCGTCTGGAAACACCATATATTTT

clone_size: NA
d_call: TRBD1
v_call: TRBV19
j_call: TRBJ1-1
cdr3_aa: CASSIVMGTGMRTEAFF
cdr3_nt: TGTGCCAGTAGTATCGTAATGGGGACAGGGATGAGGACTGAAGCTTTCTTT

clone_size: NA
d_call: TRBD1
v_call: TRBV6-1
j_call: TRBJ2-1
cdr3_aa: CASSEVAWDRDDEQFF
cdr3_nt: TGTGCCAGCAGTGAAGTTGCATGGGACAGGGACGATGAGCAGTTCTTC

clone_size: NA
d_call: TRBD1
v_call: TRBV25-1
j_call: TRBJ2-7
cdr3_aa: CASSFGTANEQYF
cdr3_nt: TGTGCCAGCTCCTTTGGGACAGCGAACGAGCAGTACTTC

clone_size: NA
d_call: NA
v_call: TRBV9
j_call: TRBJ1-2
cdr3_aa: CASSVATDNYGYTF
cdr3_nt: TGTGCCAGCAGCGTAGCTACAGACAACTATGGCTACACCTTC

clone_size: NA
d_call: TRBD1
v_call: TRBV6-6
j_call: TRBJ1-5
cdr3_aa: CASSPRDRALSNQPQHF
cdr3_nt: TGTGCCAGCAGTCCCCGGGACAGGGCTCTTAGCAATCAGCCCCAGCATTTT

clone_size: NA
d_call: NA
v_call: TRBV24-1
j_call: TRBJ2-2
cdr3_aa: CATSDPTAVGTGELFF
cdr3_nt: TGTGCCACCAGTGACCCGACAGCCGTGGGCACCGGGGAGCTGTTTTTT

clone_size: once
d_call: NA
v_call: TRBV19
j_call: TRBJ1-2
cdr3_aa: CASSPGFRIDYGYTF
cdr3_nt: TGTGCCAGTAGTCCTGGTTTCAGGATAGACTATGGCTACACCTTC